This is a list of T cell receptor beta chains from one sample in a study of T cell repertoires in cytomegalovirus infection. Their specific antigens are unknown. TCRdb analysed the reads with MiXCR anew, one entry per CDR3 protein. The table includes just over 450,000 distinct CDR3 sequences, roughly 43% detected once. Sequencing used cultured PBMCs, obtained from culture after CMV antigen stimulation. The receptors derive from a human donor in good health (CMV status not recorded). Some clones in this sample may be carry-over from other donors' samples. CDR3s include the opening cysteine and the closing phenylalanine or tryptophan. D genes are given only for firm matches. Clone sizes are given selectively: once, few, many, or a class where the clone is expanded.

j_call v_call d_call clone_size cdr3_aa cdr3_nt
TRBJ1-1 TRBV7-9 NA many CASSLAENTEAFF TGTGCCAGCAGCTTAGCGGAGAACACTGAAGCTTTCTTT
TRBJ1-1 TRBV12-3/TRBV12-4 NA few CASSLSQVNTEAFF TGTGCCAGCAGTTTATCCCAGGTAAACACTGAAGCTTTCTTT
TRBJ2-3 TRBV10-3 TRBD2 NA CAISEFASGSTDTQYF TGTGCCATCAGTGAGTTTGCTAGCGGGAGCACAGATACGCAGTATTTT
TRBJ2-7 TRBV7-9 TRBD2 few CASSPTGASGRHYEQYF TGTGCCAGCAGCCCTACAGGGGCTAGCGGGAGACACTACGAGCAGTACTTC
TRBJ1-2 TRBV6-1 NA NA CASGYKGASNYGYTF TGTGCCAGCGGATACAAAGGGGCCTCTAACTATGGCTACACCTTC
TRBJ2-3 TRBV7-2 TRBD2 NA CASSPVATSGATDTQYF TGTGCCAGCAGCCCTGTGGCAACTAGCGGGGCCACAGATACGCAGTATTTT
TRBJ1-1 TRBV6-2/TRBV6-3 NA NA CASSYPTTGHYNTEAFF TGTGCCAGCAGCTACCCCACAACAGGACACTATAACACTGAAGCTTTCTTT
TRBJ2-1 TRBV7-9 TRBD2 few CASSFGSGGGEQFF TGTGCCAGCAGCTTCGGCTCGGGGGGGGGTGAGCAGTTCTTC
TRBJ2-7 TRBV19 NA NA CASTRDVSSYEQYF TGTGCCAGTACTAGAGACGTCAGCTCCTACGAGCAGTACTTC
TRBJ2-1 TRBV7-9 TRBD1 few CASSSTSGQSYNEQFF TGTGCCAGCAGCTCAACGTCGGGACAGTCCTACAATGAGCAGTTCTTC
TRBJ2-1 TRBV6-7 TRBD2 once CASTSGRNYNEQFF TGTGCCAGCACTAGCGGGAGGAACTACAATGAGCAGTTCTTC
TRBJ2-3 TRBV7-6 TRBD2 few CASSRSLAGSTDTQYF TGTGCCAGCAGCCGCAGCCTAGCGGGGAGCACAGATACGCAGTATTTT
TRBJ2-1 TRBV5-1 NA NA CASSIRLGSYNEQFF TGCGCCAGCAGCATACGGTTGGGATCCTACAATGAGCAGTTCTTC
TRBJ2-2 TRBV25-1 NA NA CASSEFWTGELFF TGTGCCAGCAGTGAATTCTGGACCGGGGAGCTGTTTTTT
TRBJ2-1 TRBV12-3/TRBV12-4 NA NA CASRGAGAYNEQFF TGTGCCAGTAGGGGGGCGGGAGCGTACAATGAGCAGTTCTTC
TRBJ2-2 TRBV7-9 NA NA CASSLAETTGELFF TGTGCCAGCAGCTTAGCGGAAACCACCGGGGAGCTGTTTTTT
TRBJ1-5 TRBV12-3/TRBV12-4 TRBD1 few CASSKLNRGYRNQPQHF TGTGCCAGCAGTAAATTAAACAGGGGATATCGCAATCAGCCCCAGCATTTT